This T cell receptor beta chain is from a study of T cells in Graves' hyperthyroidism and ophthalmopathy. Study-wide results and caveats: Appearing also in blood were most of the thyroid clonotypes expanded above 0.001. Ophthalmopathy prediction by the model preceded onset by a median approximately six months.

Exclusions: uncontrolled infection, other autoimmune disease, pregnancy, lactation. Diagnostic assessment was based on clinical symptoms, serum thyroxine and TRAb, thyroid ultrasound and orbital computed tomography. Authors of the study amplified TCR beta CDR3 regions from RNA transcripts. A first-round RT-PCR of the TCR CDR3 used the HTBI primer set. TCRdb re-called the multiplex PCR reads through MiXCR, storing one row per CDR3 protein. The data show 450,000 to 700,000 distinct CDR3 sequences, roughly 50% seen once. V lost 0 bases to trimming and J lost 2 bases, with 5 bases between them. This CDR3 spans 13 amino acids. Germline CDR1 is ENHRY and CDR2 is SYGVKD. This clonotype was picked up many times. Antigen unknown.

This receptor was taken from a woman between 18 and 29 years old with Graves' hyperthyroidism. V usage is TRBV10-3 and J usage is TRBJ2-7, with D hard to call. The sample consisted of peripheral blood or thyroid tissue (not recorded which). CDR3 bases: TGTGCCATCAGTGAGTCAAAGACCTACGAGCAGTACTTC. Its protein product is CAISESKTYEQYF.